This TCR beta chain was observed in a study of cytomegalovirus exposure and HLA in healthy donors. The study, taken as a whole, reports: Among TCR sequences, most were rare, though some public TCRs appeared in many donors. The CMV antigen specificity of a few CMV-associated chains was confirmed through in vitro analysis.

The donors were members of the approximately 110-subject validation cohort (separate from the roughly 700-subject first cohort). Assay: immunoSEQ multiplex PCR; the TCRdb copy retains only in-frame clones and omits some. Among tens of thousands of clones listed, roughly 92% were seen once. As regards this clone: The antigen is undetermined.

Trimming took off 3 bases at V and 8 bases at J, with 19 bases between the two ends. This CDR3 is built from 15 residues. CDR1 and CDR2 from the germline V gene are LNHDA and SQIVND (reference sequence). This TCR was sampled from a man aged 18 to 30 in good health and CMV-seronegative. The chain combines TRBV19 with TRBJ1-2, with TRBD1 as a possible D gene (6 bases). The sample was PBMCs. The CDR3 sequence: CASSMEGEGTQGYTF. DNA for the CDR3: TGTGCCAGTAGTATGGAGGGGGAGGGGACTCAGGGCTACACCTTC.